The 17 T cell receptor beta chains in this list originate from one sample, sequenced in a study of regulatory T cells in long-lasting Graves disease. Time point defined: newly diagnosed GD, antithyroid drugs for less than 3 months. Isolated PBMC RNA provided the starting material for the TCR library. According to the study, TCR beta libraries were built with iRepertoire HTBI primers and CDR3-region Arm-PCR. From the multiplex PCR reads, TCRdb called clonotypes with MiXCR, one entry per CDR3 protein. The table shows about 380,000 distinct CDR3 sequences, with roughly 16% occurring only once. This sample comprised peripheral blood mononuclear cells (PBMCs), obtained at new diagnosis, from a patient treated with antithyroid drugs. Receptor source: a female donor with Graves disease.

V usage is TRBV20-1 and J usage is TRBJ2-1; TRBD2 matches 8 bases. The CDR3 is 14 residues long. The germline V gene has CDR1 DFQATT and CDR2 SNEGSKA (reference sequence). J was trimmed by 5 bases and V by 1 base; bases with no gene match: 4. The CDR3 is CSARGGSGDNEQFF. DNA of the CDR3: TGCAGTGCTAGAGGGGGTAGCGGGGACAATGAGCAGTTCTTC.

The sample holds many counts of this clonotype. The chain has TRBV30 and TRBJ2-7; unclear D gene. The CDR3 runs 12 residues. Germline values: CDR1 GTSNPN, CDR2 SVGIG (reference sequence). Trimming left V 3 bases short and J 3 bases short, with 9 bases between. CDR3 amino acids: CAWRATRYEQYF. In DNA, the CDR3 is TGTGCCTGGAGGGCCACCCGCTACGAGCAGTACTTC.

Concerning this clonotype itself: A much more abundant neighbour one base away suggests this may be a read error. CDR3 DNA sequence: TGTGCCAGCAGTCACGGCTCGGCAGGGGCCTACGAGCAGTACTTC. This translates into CASSHGSAGAYEQYF. The chain has TRBV6-2 or TRBV6-3 and TRBJ2-7, with D possibly TRBD1 on 6 matching bases. Germline loops: CDR1 MNHEY, CDR2 SVGEGT. V lost 5 bases to trimming and J lost 2 bases, with 16 bases between them. This CDR3 spans 15 amino acids.

This clonotype was seen ten or more times. This chain links TRBV6-1 with TRBJ1-1; D may be TRBD1 (5 bases). The CDR3 is 13 residues long. The V gene lost 5 bases and the J gene lost 10 bases, with 17 bases spanning the gap. Per the germline V gene, CDR1 is MNHNS and CDR2 is SASEGT. CDR3 protein: CASSSGTPYRAFF. CDR3 sequence (DNA): TGTGCCAGCAGTAGTGGGACCCCCTACCGAGCTTTCTTT.

This clonotype has more than one count but fewer than ten. The chain employs TRBV6-2 or TRBV6-3 and TRBJ2-3, with 11 bases lining up with TRBD2. V was pared by 6 bases and J by 2 bases, with 7 bases of the junction left unmatched. This CDR3 contains 16 residues. CDR1 MNHEY and CDR2 SVGEGT come from the germline V gene. As DNA, the CDR3 is TGTGCCAGCAGGCTCCGACTAGCGGGGACCACAGATACGCAGTATTTT. Translating it yields CASRLRLAGTTDTQYF.

V usage is TRBV28 and J usage is TRBJ1-2; D is unresolved. V gave up 5 bases and J gave up 6 bases, with 19 bases separating them. The CDR3 is made up of 15 amino acids. Germline V gene lookup returns CDR1 MDHEN and CDR2 SYDVKM. The CDR3 sequence is CASSAPGVGKDGYTF. The CDR3 nucleotides are TGTGCCAGCAGTGCCCCAGGTGTTGGCAAGGATGGCTACACCTTC.

This clonotype was recorded many times. The CDR3 sequence: CASSELWASYREASNQPQHF. For the CDR3, the DNA is TGTGCCAGCAGTGAACTTTGGGCAAGTTACAGGGAGGCCAGCAATCAGCCCCAGCATTTT. V and J are TRBV6-1 and TRBJ1-5, with TRBD1 as a possible D gene (6 bases). This CDR3 has 20 residues. V lost 2 bases to trimming and J lost 1 base, with 24 bases between them. Germline-derived CDR1 and CDR2 are MNHNS and SASEGT.

In regard to this clonotype: At one end the junction does not follow the germline gene, possibly because of a read error. The chain is built from TRBV10-3 and TRBJ1-5; the D gene is possibly TRBD1 (5 bases). CDR1 is ENHRY, CDR2 SYGVKD, per germline. The CDR3 is 13 amino acids. This CDR3 reads CVIAGDLSQPQHF. CDR3 nucleotides: TGTGTCATCGCGGGGGACCTGAGTCAGCCCCAGCATTTT.

This clonotype showed up many times. The gene calls are TRBV29-1 and TRBJ1-1; 7 bases fit TRBD1. This CDR3 region has 10 residues. The germline V gene encodes CDR1 SQVTM and CDR2 ANQGSEA. Trimming cost V 7 bases and J 7 bases; bases outside gene matches: 3. In DNA form, the CDR3 reads TGCAGCGCCGGGACAGATGAAGCTTTCTTT. Translating it yields CSAGTDEAFF.

This clonotype was recorded many times. The genes are TRBV12-5 and TRBJ1-5; D may be TRBD1 (5 bases). CDR3 length equals 16 residues. The V and J ends lost 7 bases and 7 bases respectively, with 23 bases between them. Germline CDR1 is LGHNT and CDR2 is FRNRAP. This CDR3 reads CASDPSHTRVLQPQHF. The CDR3 region has the DNA TGTGCTAGTGACCCGTCCCACACCAGGGTTTTGCAGCCCCAGCATTTT.

Ten or more counts support this clonotype. The V gene is TRBV7-3, the J gene TRBJ2-7; D may be TRBD2 (6 bases). There are 15 residues in the CDR3. Looked up from germline, CDR1 is SGHTA and CDR2 is FQGTGA. V lost 2 bases, J lost 5 bases, and 16 bases lay in between. CDR3 DNA sequence: TGTGCCAGCAGCTTAGACCGCGGAGGGCTCCACGAGCAGTACTTC. Protein sequence: CASSLDRGGLHEQYF.

This clonotype was counted many times. This chain links TRBV2 with TRBJ1-2; TRBD1 is a possible D gene (5 bases). Germline V gene sequence: CDR1 SNHLY, CDR2 FYNNEI. This CDR3 is built from 15 residues. V dropped 6 bases and J dropped 0 bases, with 14 bases sitting between them. The CDR3 loop is CASRTTGSTNYGYTF. The CDR3 DNA reads TGTGCCAGCAGGACAACAGGATCCACTAACTATGGCTACACCTTC.

This clonotype came up a few times. One base away lies a much larger clone, so this may be a sequencing read error. The chain carries TRBV12-3 or TRBV12-4 and TRBJ1-4; D possibly corresponds to TRBD1 (5 bases). The CDR3 is 13 amino acids. V lost 6 bases and J lost 4, with 9 bases in between. This CDR3 reads CASRPGGNEKLFF. In DNA, the CDR3 is TGTGCCAGCAGACCCGGGGGTAATGAAAAACTGTTTTTT.

This clonotype was counted ten times or more. This rearrangement joins TRBV11-3 to TRBJ2-3; no firm D call. Germline V gene sequence: CDR1 SGHNT, CDR2 YENEEA. This CDR3 is 15 amino acids long. V gave up 5 bases and J gave up 5 bases, with 17 bases separating them. The CDR3 nucleotides read TGTGCCAGCAGCGCCAGGACGACCCCTTTAGATACGCAGTATTTT. It yields the protein CASSARTTPLDTQYF. Variable domain in full (rest from reference TRBV11-3 and TRBJ2-3): EAGVVQSPRYKIIEKKQPVAFWCNPISGHNTLYWYLQNLGQGPELLIRYENEEAVDDSQLPKDRFSAERLKGVDSTLKIQPAELGDSAVYLCASSARTTPLDTQYFGPGTRLTVL.

This clonotype was observed many times. The genes are TRBV29-1 and TRBJ1-2; TRBD1 matches at 7 bases. The CDR3 runs to 14 residues. CDR1 and CDR2 from the germline V gene are SQVTM and ANQGSEA. V trimming: 5 bases; J trimming: 0 bases; junction bases outside the gene matches: 6. CDR3 nucleotides: TGCAGCGTTCGAAGGGACAGAGCTAACTATGGCTACACCTTC. As protein: CSVRRDRANYGYTF.

This clonotype was counted many times. The rearrangement uses TRBV7-9 and TRBJ1-2; TRBD1 is a possible D gene (5 bases). The CDR3 length is 12 residues. Trimming took 5 bases from V and 8 from J, leaving 12 bases between them. CDR1 and CDR2 (germline): SEHNR, FQNEAQ (reference sequence). The DNA for the CDR3 is TGTGCCAGCAGCCCCGAAGGGGAAGGCTACACCTTC. It translates to CASSPEGEGYTF.

This clonotype occurred many times. The chain uses TRBV6-1 and TRBJ1-4; TRBD1 matches 7 bases. V lost 6 bases to trimming and J lost 1 base; unmatched junction nucleotides: 2. CDR1 is MNHNS, CDR2 SASEGT, per germline. The CDR3 has 14 residues. The CDR3 DNA sequence: TGTGCCAGCAGCCGGACAGGAACTAATGAAAAACTGTTTTTT. This gives the protein CASSRTGTNEKLFF.